What follows describes a single TCR beta chain. Its specificity is not known. TCRdb redid the calling of the 5' RACE reads with MiXCR, one entry per CDR3 protein. The table shows 600,000 to 800,000 distinct CDR3 sequences, with 21% occurring only once. The entry originates in a study of identical twins. Study outcomes and limitations: Modeled out-of-frame TCR alpha sharing in monozygotic twins fell below observed levels.

The V end lost 1 base, the J end lost 3 bases, and 12 bases lay between the germline ends. The CDR3 loop spans 16 amino acids. Germline V gene sequence: CDR1 SGHVS, CDR2 FNYEAQ. These data are also associated with another study on T cells expressing NK-cell markers.

This chain links TRBV7-6 with TRBJ2-2; tentative D call: TRBD1 (6 bases). The receptor comes from a woman aged 18-29 years in good health. Source material: PBMCs. In DNA form, the CDR3 reads TGTGCCAGCAGCTTAGACCAGGCAGGGGACACCGGGGAGCTGTTTTTT. Its protein is CASSLDQAGDTGELFF. Full variable domain (outside the CDR3, taken from reference TRBV7-6 and TRBJ2-2): GAGVSQSPRYKVTKRGQDVALRCDPISGHVSLYWYRQALGQGPEFLTYFNYEAQQDKSGLPNDRFSAERPEGSISTLTIQRTEQRDSAMYRCASSLDQAGDTGELFFGEGSRLTVL.